The 18 T cell receptor beta chains below come from one sample, sequenced in a study of blood T cells in healthy people across ages. Next came a second PCR, run for roughly 7 to 12 cycles, which used a sample-barcoded 5' primer along with a J-beta primer mix. A single record per CDR3 protein comes from TCRdb applying MiXCR to the 5' RACE reads. The top ten hold 8% to 10% of the sample, which has more than 600,000 distinct CDR3 sequences, 25% seen once. The same sample was also used in a study of T cells of mothers and their children.

The sequenced sample was blood. The receptors were gathered from a boy aged 5-17 years in good health.

This clonotype was detected a few times. CDR3: CSASGLAGAAYNEQFF. The DNA for the CDR3 is TGCAGTGCTAGCGGACTAGCGGGGGCAGCTTACAATGAGCAGTTCTTC. The chain uses TRBV20-1 and TRBJ2-1; TRBD2 matches at 13 bases. The J segment lost 4 bases and the V segment lost 3 bases, leaving 6 bases of the junction unmatched. From germline, CDR1 is DFQATT and CDR2 SNEGSKA (reference sequence). The CDR3 covers 16 residues.

This clonotype was picked up a small number of times. The chain is built from TRBV7-3 and TRBJ2-3; D is ambiguous. Germline V gives CDR1 SGHTA, CDR2 FQGTGA. Deletions cut 5 bases from V and 6 bases from J, with 12 bases between. CDR3 length: 13 amino acids. The CDR3 sequence: CASSPQIADTQYF. Here the CDR3 DNA reads TGTGCCAGCAGCCCACAAATCGCGGATACGCAGTATTTT.

In its sample, this clonotype was seen a few times. The V gene is TRBV29-1, the J gene TRBJ2-1; D not resolved. The CDR3 contains 13 residues. V was trimmed by 2 bases and J by 5 bases, leaving 10 bases between them. Germline CDR1 reads SQVTM; CDR2 reads ANQGSEA. The DNA of the CDR3 is TGCAGCGTTGAATTCGTTCAGGACAATGAGCAGTTCTTC. The encoded protein is CSVEFVQDNEQFF.

This clonotype was recorded a few times. The rearrangement uses TRBV29-1 and TRBJ2-1; 11 bases align to TRBD2. J lost 6 bases, V lost 4 bases, and 2 bases had no gene match. The CDR3 is made up of 13 amino acids. Germline-derived CDR1 and CDR2 are SQVTM and ANQGSEA. CDR3 nucleotides: TGCAGCGTTGGACTAGCGGGACGCAATGAGCAGTTCTTC. It encodes CSVGLAGRNEQFF.

The chain links TRBV11-2 to TRBJ2-5; 10 bases align to TRBD2. The V segment lost 5 bases and the J segment 0 bases; nucleotides outside the gene matches: 6. CDR3 size: 16 residues. The germline V gene encodes CDR1 SGHAT and CDR2 FQNNGV. In DNA, the CDR3 is TGTGCCAGCAGCCACTTAGCGGGAGGAGACCAAGAGACCCAGTACTTC. This encodes CASSHLAGGDQETQYF.

This clonotype has only a few counts. Because it lacks the conserved phenylalanine or tryptophan at the end, this CDR3 is likely a read error. This chain uses TRBV2 with TRBJ2-5; D is ambiguous. The tail of the sequence fits TRBJ2-7 better, so the J call may be wrong. The CDR3 extends over 13 amino acids. Germline loops: CDR1 SNHLY, CDR2 FYNNEI. This CDR3 is CASSGQLYYEQYL. The DNA of the CDR3 is TGTGCCAGCAGTGGTCAGCTCTACTACGAGCAGTACCTC.

The chain links TRBV19 to TRBJ2-1; the D gene is possibly TRBD1 (6 bases). Deletions cut 3 bases from V and 8 bases from J, with 17 bases between. CDR1 LNHDA and CDR2 SQIVND come from the germline V gene (reference sequence). The CDR3 contains 15 residues. The CDR3 DNA reads TGTGCCAGTAGTATTTCCACCACAGGGATATATGAGCAGTTCTTC. Translating gives CASSISTTGIYEQFF.

The J gene is TRBJ2-5, the V gene TRBV4-1; D call uncertain. The end of the DNA is better explained by TRBJ2-1, so the J call may be wrong. CDR3 length: 15 residues. Germline assignment: CDR1 MGHRA and CDR2 YSYEKL. The CDR3 region is CASSQEGRSYNEQFF. In nucleotides, the CDR3 is TGCGCCAGCAGCCAAGAAGGTCGCAGCTACAATGAGCAGTTCTTC.

V usage is TRBV28 and J usage is TRBJ2-1, with TRBD2 matching 9 bases. This CDR3 region has 15 residues. The V and J ends lost 6 bases and 4 bases, in that order; junction bases with no gene match: 7. Per germline, CDR1 MDHEN and CDR2 SYDVKM. The CDR3 nucleotides read TGTGCCAGCAGACCCGGGACTAGCTGGTACAATGAGCAGTTCTTC. It translates to CASRPGTSWYNEQFF.

This clonotype was counted between two and nine times. This chain uses TRBV5-1 with TRBJ2-5; the match to TRBD2 covers 7 bases. The DNA end is a closer match to TRBJ2-1, so the J assignment may be wrong. Per the germline V gene, CDR1 is SGHRS and CDR2 is YFSETQ. The CDR3 consists of 16 residues. The CDR3 protein is CASSSPLSGAYNEQFF. CDR3 coding DNA: TGCGCCAGCAGCTCGCCGCTCAGCGGGGCTTACAATGAGCAGTTCTTC.

The chain has TRBV2 and TRBJ2-1; no clear D gene. The length of the CDR3 is 14 residues. Germline CDR1 reads SNHLY; CDR2 reads FYNNEI. V lost 8 bases to trimming and J lost 0 bases, with 11 bases between them. Here the CDR3 reads CASPPESSYNEQFF. The CDR3 coding sequence is TGTGCCAGCCCGCCGGAAAGCTCCTACAATGAGCAGTTCTTC.

The chain is built from TRBV6-2 or TRBV6-3 and TRBJ1-1; TRBD1 matches at 7 bases. The germline V gene has CDR1 MNHEY and CDR2 SVGEGT. CDR3 length equals 14 residues. With 8 bases clipped from V and 8 bases from J, the junction kept 14 bases outside the gene matches. The CDR3 protein is CASGSLQGSKEAFF. The DNA for the CDR3 is TGTGCCAGCGGCTCCCTACAGGGGTCGAAGGAAGCTTTCTTT.

In this sample, this clonotype turned up a few times. The rearrangement joins TRBV10-3 to TRBJ2-3, with TRBD2 matching over 10 bases. Germline V CDR1 and CDR2: ENHRY, SYGVKD. The CDR3 is made up of 14 amino acids. The ends lost 8 bases at V and 1 base at J; junction bases unmatched: 3. CDR3 loop: CAIGGTSGTDTQYF. For the CDR3, the DNA is TGTGCCATCGGGGGGACTAGCGGCACAGATACGCAGTATTTT.

The chain is built from TRBV19 and TRBJ2-5; no firm D call. The last part of the DNA fits TRBJ2-1 better; the J call may be wrong. This CDR3 has 13 residues. From germline, CDR1 is LNHDA and CDR2 SQIVND (reference sequence). This CDR3 reads CASSIAANNEQFF. CDR3 in DNA: TGTGCCAGTAGTATAGCGGCTAACAATGAGCAGTTCTTC.

This clonotype came up once. The J gene is TRBJ2-1, the V gene TRBV28; D is perhaps TRBD1 or TRBD2 (5 bases each). This CDR3 contains 16 residues. V gave up 5 bases and J gave up 0 bases, with 14 bases separating them. CDR1 is MDHEN, CDR2 SYDVKM, per germline. CDR3 amino acids: CASSARDRSSYNEQFF. CDR3 bases: TGTGCCAGCAGTGCCCGGGACCGGAGCTCCTACAATGAGCAGTTCTTC.

This clonotype appeared many times. One end of the junction fails to match germline, which may point to a read error. This rearrangement joins TRBV5-1 to TRBJ2-7; weak D call: TRBD2 (5 bases). CDR1 is SGHRS and CDR2 is YFSETQ in the germline V gene. The CDR3 is made up of 14 amino acids. CDR3 amino acids: CASSLEGSPYEQYF. Here the CDR3 DNA reads TGTGCCAGCAGCTTAGAGGGATCCCCCTACGAGCAGTACTTC. The entire variable domain, with the rest obtained from reference TRBV5-1 and TRBJ2-7, is as follows: KAGVTQTPRYLIKTRGQQVTLSCSPISGHRSVSWYQQTPGQGLQFLFEYFSETQRNKGNFPGRFSGRQFSNSRSEMNVSTLELGDSALYLCASSLEGSPYEQYFGPGTRLTVT.

CDR3 coding DNA: TGCAGCGTCGGGACTAGCGGCACAGATACGCAGTATTTT. Protein sequence: CSVGTSGTDTQYF. The rearrangement uses TRBV29-1 and TRBJ2-3, with 10 bases aligning to TRBD2. CDR3 length: 13 residues. In germline, CDR1 is SQVTM, CDR2 ANQGSEA. The J segment lost 1 base and the V segment lost 6 bases, leaving 1 base of the junction unmatched.

V is TRBV10-2 and J is TRBJ2-2, with TRBD2 matching 9 bases. CDR3 length: 18 amino acids. J lost 6 bases, V lost 0 bases, and 11 bases had no gene match. Germline CDR1 and CDR2: WSHSY and SAAADI. The CDR3 reads CASSESTLREGRPGELFF. The CDR3 nucleotides read TGCGCCAGCAGTGAGTCGACTCTGCGGGAGGGCCGCCCCGGGGAGCTGTTTTTT.